The rows below give T cell receptor beta chains drawn from one sample of a study of tumor-infiltrating lymphocytes in localized non-small cell lung cancer. Profiled with immunoSEQ multiplex PCR; TCRdb holds only in-frame clones, not every one. Of 10,000 to 13,000 clones in the sample, 65% to 90% were seen once. Sample: uninvolved lung tissue not adjacent to the tumor. All receptors come from a human donor with non-small cell lung cancer. CDR3s include the opening cysteine and the closing phenylalanine or tryptophan.

cdr3_aa j_call v_call
CASSVGTGELFF TRBJ2-2 TRBV9
CASSQGSGAAYEQYF TRBJ2-7 TRBV4-2
CASSQVVSHEQYF TRBJ2-7 TRBV4-1
CASSPDDGTGVFYEQYF TRBJ2-7 TRBV2
CASSPYGGGMNTEAFF TRBJ1-1 TRBV9
CASGPSGGKNIQYF TRBJ2-4 TRBV12-5
CASSQVGLNSEKLFF TRBJ1-4 TRBV4-2
CASSLAPRGTDTQYF TRBJ2-3 TRBV5-1
CASSFRDSTEAFF TRBJ1-1 TRBV6-6
CASGIQGPWETQYF TRBJ2-5 TRBV27
CASSPTGGRDTQYF TRBJ2-3 TRBV18
CATSRGNRVEVRPFF TRBJ1-1 TRBV15
CASSPLSTDTQYF TRBJ2-3 TRBV9
CASGPPMGDAGELFF TRBJ2-2 TRBV12-5
CASSSQSGEETQYF TRBJ2-5 TRBV7-3
CASSERRGGELFF TRBJ2-2 TRBV6-1
CASSHGAFSSGNTIYF TRBJ1-3 TRBV5-6
CASSEALLHSVSGANVLTF TRBJ2-6 TRBV6-1
CASSLTSVRTDTQYF TRBJ2-3 TRBV7-9
CASSEWRDTRYFHF TRBJ1-6 TRBV2
CASSPSARGNSPLHF TRBJ1-6 TRBV18
CASSPGLAGETQYF TRBJ2-5 TRBV11-1
CASSLRGQGALATNEKLFF TRBJ1-4 TRBV7-2
CASSLAGRTSSYEQYF TRBJ2-7 TRBV5-4
CASSDIRTGLLSNQPQHF TRBJ1-5 TRBV2
CASSPRSIGSEQYF TRBJ2-7 TRBV4-2
CASSQDGADYFQETQYF TRBJ2-5 TRBV4-1
CASSVFREGNTEAFF TRBJ1-1 TRBV5-6
CASSPHSGGTTVEQFF TRBJ2-1 TRBV7-8
CASSLDKLQETQYF TRBJ2-5 TRBV7-9
CASSLQVSTEAFF TRBJ1-1 TRBV7-3
CAWSVAGGRNQPQHF TRBJ1-5 TRBV30
CASSQNDGYEQYF TRBJ2-7 TRBV9
CASASGAVSPGTQYF TRBJ2-5 TRBV2
CASSSAENSPLHF TRBJ1-6 TRBV7-9
CASSRGGGVNTEAFF TRBJ1-1 TRBV6-5
CASSLGLAGAEQFF TRBJ2-1 TRBV7-6
CASSPRGWNTGELFF TRBJ2-2 TRBV6-5
CASSLVGGGASDTQYF TRBJ2-3 TRBV7-2
CASSQVETSNIQYF TRBJ2-4 TRBV4-3
CAIRRTGHNTEAFF TRBJ1-1 TRBV10-3
CASSLKAQGPLTDTQYF TRBJ2-3 TRBV27
CASSLDLAWGTQYF TRBJ2-3 TRBV5-6
CASSLAGQGAGYEQYF TRBJ2-7 TRBV5-1
CASRYRGSGAETQYF TRBJ2-5 TRBV5-6
CATSEGTVANTEAFF TRBJ1-1 TRBV15
CSVGTGNTEAFF TRBJ1-1 TRBV29-1
CASSSGVIAGGTGELFF TRBJ2-2 TRBV7-8
CASSPQALGPSGNTIYF TRBJ1-3 TRBV18